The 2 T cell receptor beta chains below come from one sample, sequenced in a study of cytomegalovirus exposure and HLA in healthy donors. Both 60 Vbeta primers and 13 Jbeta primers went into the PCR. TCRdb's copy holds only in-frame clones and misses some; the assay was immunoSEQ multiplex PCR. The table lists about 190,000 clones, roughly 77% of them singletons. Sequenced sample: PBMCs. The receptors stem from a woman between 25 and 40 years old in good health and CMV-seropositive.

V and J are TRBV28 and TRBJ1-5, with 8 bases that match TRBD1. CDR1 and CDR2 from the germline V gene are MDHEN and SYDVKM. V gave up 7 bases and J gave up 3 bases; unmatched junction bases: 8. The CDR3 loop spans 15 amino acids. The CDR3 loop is CASNPTGATNQPQHF. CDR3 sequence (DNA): TGTGCCAGCAATCCGACAGGGGCTACCAATCAGCCCCAGCATTTT. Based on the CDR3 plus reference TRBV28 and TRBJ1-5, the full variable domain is DVKVTQSSRYLVKRTGEKVFLECVQDMDHENMFWYRQDPGLGLRLIYFSYDVKMKEKGDIPEGYSVSREKKERFSLILESASTNQTSMYLCASNPTGATNQPQHFGDGTRLSIL.

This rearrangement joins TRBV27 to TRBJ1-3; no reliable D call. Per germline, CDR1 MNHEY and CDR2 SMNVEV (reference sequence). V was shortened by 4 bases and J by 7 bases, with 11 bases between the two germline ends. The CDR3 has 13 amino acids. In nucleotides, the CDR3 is TGTGCCAGCAGTTCTGGGCAATTCAACACCATATATTTT. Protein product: CASSSGQFNTIYF.